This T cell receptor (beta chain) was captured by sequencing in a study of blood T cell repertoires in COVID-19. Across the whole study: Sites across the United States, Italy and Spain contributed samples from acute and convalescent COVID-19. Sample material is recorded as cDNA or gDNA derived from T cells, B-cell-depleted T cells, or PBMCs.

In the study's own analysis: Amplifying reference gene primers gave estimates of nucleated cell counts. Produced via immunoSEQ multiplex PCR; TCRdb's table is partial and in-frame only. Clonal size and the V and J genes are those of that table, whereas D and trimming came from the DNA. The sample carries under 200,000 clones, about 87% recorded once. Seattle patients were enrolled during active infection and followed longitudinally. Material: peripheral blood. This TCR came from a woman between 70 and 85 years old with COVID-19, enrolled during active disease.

The CDR3 protein is CASSLKYPGQGARQPQHF. DNA for the CDR3: TGTGCCAGCAGTTTAAAGTACCCGGGACAGGGGGCCAGGCAGCCCCAGCATTTT. This sequence joins TRBV2 and TRBJ1-5; TRBD1 aligns across 12 bases. The ends lost 5 bases at V and 7 bases at J; junction bases unmatched: 15. CDR1 is SNHLY and CDR2 is FYNNEI in the germline V gene. CDR3 size: 18 residues.